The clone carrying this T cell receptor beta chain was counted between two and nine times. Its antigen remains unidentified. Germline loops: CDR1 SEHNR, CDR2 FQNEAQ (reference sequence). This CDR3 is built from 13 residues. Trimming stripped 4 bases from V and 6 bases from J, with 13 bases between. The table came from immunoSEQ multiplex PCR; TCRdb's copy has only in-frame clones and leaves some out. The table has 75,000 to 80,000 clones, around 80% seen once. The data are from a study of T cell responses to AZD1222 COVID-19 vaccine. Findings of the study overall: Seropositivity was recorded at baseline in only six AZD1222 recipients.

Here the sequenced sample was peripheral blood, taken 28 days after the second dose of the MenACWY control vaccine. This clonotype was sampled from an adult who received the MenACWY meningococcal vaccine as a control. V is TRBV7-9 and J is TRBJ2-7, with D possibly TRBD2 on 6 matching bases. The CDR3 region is CASSSRRESEQYF. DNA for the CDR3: TGTGCCAGCAGCTCGAGGAGGGAGAGCGAGCAGTACTTC.